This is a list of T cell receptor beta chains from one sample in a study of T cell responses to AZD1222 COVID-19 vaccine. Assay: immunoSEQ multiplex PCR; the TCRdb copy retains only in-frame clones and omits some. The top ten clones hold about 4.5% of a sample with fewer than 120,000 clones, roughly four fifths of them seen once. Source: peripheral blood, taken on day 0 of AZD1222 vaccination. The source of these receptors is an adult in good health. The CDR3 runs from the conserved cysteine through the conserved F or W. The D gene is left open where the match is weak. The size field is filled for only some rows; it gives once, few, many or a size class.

CDR3aa: CASSRQGGGNQPQHF
CDR3nt: TGTGCCAGCTCCCGGCAGGGTGGCGGGAATCAGCCCCAGCATTTT
v_gene: TRBV18
d_gene: -
j_gene: TRBJ1-5
abundance: -

CDR3aa: CAWAGQLLGHEQYF
CDR3nt: TGTGCCTGGGCGGGACAGCTTCTGGGACACGAGCAGTACTTC
v_gene: TRBV30
d_gene: -
j_gene: TRBJ2-7
abundance: -

CDR3aa: CASRTSATDTQYF
CDR3nt: TGTGCCAGCAGGACTAGCGCCACAGATACGCAGTATTTT
v_gene: TRBV6-5
d_gene: TRBD2
j_gene: TRBJ2-3
abundance: -

CDR3aa: CASSDSGRGTDTQYF
CDR3nt: TGTGCCAGCAGCGATAGCGGGAGGGGCACAGATACGCAGTATTTT
v_gene: TRBV9
d_gene: TRBD2
j_gene: TRBJ2-3
abundance: -

CDR3aa: CATQGGAGYTF
CDR3nt: TGTGCCACCCAAGGGGGTGCTGGCTACACCTTC
v_gene: TRBV19
d_gene: -
j_gene: TRBJ1-2
abundance: once

CDR3aa: CSVEVGGLYGYTF
CDR3nt: TGCAGCGTTGAAGTGGGGGGGCTCTATGGCTACACCTTC
v_gene: TRBV29-1
d_gene: -
j_gene: TRBJ1-2
abundance: -

CDR3aa: CASSLGGQIDIQYF
CDR3nt: TGCGCCAGCAGCTTGGGAGGACAGATCGACATTCAGTACTTC
v_gene: TRBV5-1
d_gene: -
j_gene: TRBJ2-4
abundance: -

CDR3aa: CASTRGWGAGTEAFF
CDR3nt: TGTGCCAGTACCAGGGGTTGGGGCGCGGGAACTGAAGCTTTCTTT
v_gene: TRBV19
d_gene: -
j_gene: TRBJ1-1
abundance: -

CDR3aa: CASSLGHRPNTEAFF
CDR3nt: TGTGCCAGCAGCTTGGGGCACAGACCGAACACTGAAGCTTTCTTT
v_gene: TRBV5-6
d_gene: -
j_gene: TRBJ1-1
abundance: once

CDR3aa: CASSAGNTIYF
CDR3nt: TGTGCCAGCAGTGCAGGAAACACCATATATTTT
v_gene: TRBV2
d_gene: -
j_gene: TRBJ1-3
abundance: -

CDR3aa: CASSYSSGDYGYTF
CDR3nt: TGTGCCAGCAGTTACTCCTCAGGGGACTATGGCTACACCTTC
v_gene: TRBV6-5
d_gene: -
j_gene: TRBJ1-2
abundance: once

CDR3aa: CASSLTTGPYGYTF
CDR3nt: TGCGCCAGCAGCTTAACGACAGGGCCGTATGGCTACACCTTC
v_gene: TRBV5-1
d_gene: TRBD1
j_gene: TRBJ1-2
abundance: -

CDR3aa: CATSDARGGYGYTF
CDR3nt: TGTGCCACCAGTGATGCCCGGGGAGGGTATGGCTACACCTTC
v_gene: TRBV24-1
d_gene: -
j_gene: TRBJ1-2
abundance: few

CDR3aa: CASSASGQAAYEQYF
CDR3nt: TGTGCCAGCAGCGCCTCGGGACAGGCAGCTTACGAGCAGTACTTC
v_gene: TRBV11-2
d_gene: TRBD1
j_gene: TRBJ2-7
abundance: -